This entry lists 8 T cell receptor beta chains sequenced from one sample in a study of human T cells and chemical hapten exposure. Using its own MiXCR run on the RACE reads, TCRdb lists one record per CDR3 protein. Here the sample spans tens of thousands of distinct CDR3 sequences, 10% to 13% being singletons. Time point meaning: patch test 1, 2 weeks after DPC sensitization. The treatment here: therapeutic diphenylcyclopropenone sensitization with weekly scalp DPC. Here the sequenced sample was whole blood, taken in connection with sensitization to the hapten diphenylcyclopropenone (DPC). The receptors stem from a middle-aged man with alopecia areata. Some clones in this sample may be carry-over from other donors' samples.

The sample holds a few counts of this clonotype. The chain employs TRBV20-1 and TRBJ1-5; 9 nucleotides line up with TRBD1. The junction had 5 bases not matched to a gene; V was cut back by 6 bases and J by 5 bases. The CDR3 is 13 residues long. CDR1 DFQATT and CDR2 SNEGSKA come from the germline V gene (reference sequence). The CDR3 here is CSAVTGGDQPQHF. The CDR3 region has the DNA TGCAGTGCCGTGACAGGGGGAGATCAGCCCCAGCATTTT.

The V and J genes are TRBV6-2 or TRBV6-3 and TRBJ1-5, with D maybe TRBD1 (5 bases). Trimming took off 7 bases at V and 3 bases at J, with 10 bases between the two ends. In germline, CDR1 is MNHEY, CDR2 SVGEGT. The CDR3 is 13 amino acids. The CDR3 DNA reads as TGTGCCAGCACCCAGGGAAACAATCAGCCCCAGCATTTT. It translates to CASTQGNNQPQHF.

V gene TRBV7-3 combines with J gene TRBJ2-2; 14 bases align to TRBD2. Trimming took 3 bases from V and 6 from J; bases not matched to a gene: 6. Germline lookup yields CDR1 SGHTA and CDR2 FQGTGA. The CDR3 is 17 residues long. CDR3 DNA sequence: TGTGCCAGCAGCTTCGGGACTAGCGGGAGTATCGCCGGGGAGCTGTTTTTT. Translated: CASSFGTSGSIAGELFF.

The chain carries TRBV5-1 and TRBJ2-3; 7 bases align to TRBD1. The V segment lost 0 bases and the J segment 4 bases; nucleotides outside the gene matches: 5. Per germline, CDR1 SGHRS and CDR2 YFSETQ. There are 15 residues in the CDR3. For the CDR3, the DNA is TGCGCCAGCAGCTTGGCCAGGGGGTTCGCAGATACGCAGTATTTT. Translating gives CASSLARGFADTQYF.

This clonotype has more than one count but fewer than ten. The chain has TRBV9 and TRBJ1-5, with D possibly matching TRBD1 (6 bases). This CDR3 has 17 residues. Trimming took off 0 bases at V and 6 bases at J, with 19 bases between the two ends. Germline V gene lookup returns CDR1 SGDLS and CDR2 YYNGEE. This chain's CDR3 is CASSVVQGNGNGQPQHF. The CDR3 nucleotides read TGTGCCAGCAGCGTAGTGCAGGGGAATGGGAATGGTCAGCCCCAGCATTTT.

The chain joins TRBV6-2 or TRBV6-3 to TRBJ2-2; 7 bases match TRBD1. Germline V gene data show CDR1 as MNHEY and CDR2 as SVGEGT. The CDR3 is 16 residues long. Trimming removed 5 bases from V and 4 bases from J; junction bases left unmatched: 10. DNA of the CDR3: TGTGCCAGCAGTGCTGACAGGGTTGGAGGCACCGGGGAGCTGTTTTTT. This encodes CASSADRVGGTGELFF.

The CDR3 spells CATSGSPGRIVGEQFF. For the CDR3, the DNA is TGTGCCACCAGTGGGTCGCCCGGGAGGATTGTTGGTGAGCAGTTCTTC. This chain links TRBV24-1 with TRBJ2-1, with 7 bases that match TRBD2. This CDR3 has 16 amino acids. The germline V gene encodes CDR1 KGHDR and CDR2 SFDVKD. Trimming took 5 bases from V and 9 from J; bases not matched to a gene: 15.

The rearrangement joins TRBV28 to TRBJ2-1; D assignment may be TRBD1 or TRBD2 (5 bases each). Germline V gene sequence: CDR1 MDHEN, CDR2 SYDVKM. Trimming stripped 4 bases from V and 0 bases from J, with 13 bases between. The CDR3 runs 16 residues. CDR3: CASSSFWDASYNEQFF. The CDR3 DNA sequence: TGTGCCAGCAGTTCCTTTTGGGACGCCTCCTACAATGAGCAGTTCTTC. Drawing the rest from reference TRBV28 and TRBJ2-1, the complete variable domain is DVKVTQSSRYLVKRTGEKVFLECVQDMDHENMFWYRQDPGLGLRLIYFSYDVKMKEKGDIPEGYSVSREKKERFSLILESASTNQTSMYLCASSSFWDASYNEQFFGPGTRLTVL.